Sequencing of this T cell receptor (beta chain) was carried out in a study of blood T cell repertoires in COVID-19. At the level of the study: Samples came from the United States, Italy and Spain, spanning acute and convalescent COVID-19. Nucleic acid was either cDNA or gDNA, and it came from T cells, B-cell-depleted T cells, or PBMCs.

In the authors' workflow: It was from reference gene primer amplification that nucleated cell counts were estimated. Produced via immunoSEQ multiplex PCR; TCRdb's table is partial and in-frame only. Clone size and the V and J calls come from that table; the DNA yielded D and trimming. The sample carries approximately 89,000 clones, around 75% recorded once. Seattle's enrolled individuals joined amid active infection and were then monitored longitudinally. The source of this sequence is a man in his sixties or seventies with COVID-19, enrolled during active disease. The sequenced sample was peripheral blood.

CDR3 DNA sequence: TGTGCCAGCGGATTGACAGGTGGCTACGAGCAGTACTTC. The encoded protein is CASGLTGGYEQYF. The V call is TRBV11-3, the J call TRBJ2-7; D possibly corresponds to TRBD1 (6 bases). This CDR3 is 13 amino acids long. Germline lookup yields CDR1 SGHNT and CDR2 YENEEA. Trimming pared 8 bases from V and 3 bases from J, leaving 14 bases between.